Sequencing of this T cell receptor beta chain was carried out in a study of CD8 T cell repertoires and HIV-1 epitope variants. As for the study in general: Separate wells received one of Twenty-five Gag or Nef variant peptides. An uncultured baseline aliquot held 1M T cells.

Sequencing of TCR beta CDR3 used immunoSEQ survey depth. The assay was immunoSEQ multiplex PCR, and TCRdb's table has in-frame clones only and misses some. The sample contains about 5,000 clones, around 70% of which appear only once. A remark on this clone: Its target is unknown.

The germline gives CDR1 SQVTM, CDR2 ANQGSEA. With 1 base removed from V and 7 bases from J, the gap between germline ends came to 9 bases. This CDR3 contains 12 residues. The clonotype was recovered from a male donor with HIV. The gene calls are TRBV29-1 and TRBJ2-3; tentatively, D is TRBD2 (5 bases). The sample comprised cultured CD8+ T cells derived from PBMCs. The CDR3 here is CSVEGLGNTQYF. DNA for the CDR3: TGCAGCGTTGAAGGGCTCGGGAATACGCAGTATTTT.